One T cell receptor (beta chain) is described in this entry. The antigen remains undetermined. The data derive from a study of beta chain features in type 1 diabetes. On the study more broadly: Examination covered around 110 million sorted cells spanning all samples. Study-wide results and caveats: VDJ junctions sequenced from type 1 diabetes patients showed fewer insertions and more deletions. Whether HLA type influences TCRB rearrangement remained unresolved here. For patients, the naive, central memory and Treg TCRB repertoires appeared more alike than for healthy donors.

Expressed TCRB transcripts got sequenced, as all isolated RNA was reverse transcribed. The assay was immunoSEQ multiplex PCR, and TCRdb's table has in-frame clones only and misses some. The data hold 350,000 to 400,000 clones, with more than 12% observed a single time. Trimming removed 6 bases at V and 4 bases at J, with 4 bases between. The V gene's germline CDR1 is SNHLY and CDR2 FYNNEI. The CDR3 is 11 residues long. The clonotype was recovered from a woman aged 18-29 years in good health. The material sequenced was naive CD4+ T cells from blood. V is TRBV2 and J is TRBJ2-1, with D unclear. In DNA form, the CDR3 reads TGTGCCAGCAGACGGTACAATGAGCAGTTCTTC. Protein sequence: CASRRYNEQFF.